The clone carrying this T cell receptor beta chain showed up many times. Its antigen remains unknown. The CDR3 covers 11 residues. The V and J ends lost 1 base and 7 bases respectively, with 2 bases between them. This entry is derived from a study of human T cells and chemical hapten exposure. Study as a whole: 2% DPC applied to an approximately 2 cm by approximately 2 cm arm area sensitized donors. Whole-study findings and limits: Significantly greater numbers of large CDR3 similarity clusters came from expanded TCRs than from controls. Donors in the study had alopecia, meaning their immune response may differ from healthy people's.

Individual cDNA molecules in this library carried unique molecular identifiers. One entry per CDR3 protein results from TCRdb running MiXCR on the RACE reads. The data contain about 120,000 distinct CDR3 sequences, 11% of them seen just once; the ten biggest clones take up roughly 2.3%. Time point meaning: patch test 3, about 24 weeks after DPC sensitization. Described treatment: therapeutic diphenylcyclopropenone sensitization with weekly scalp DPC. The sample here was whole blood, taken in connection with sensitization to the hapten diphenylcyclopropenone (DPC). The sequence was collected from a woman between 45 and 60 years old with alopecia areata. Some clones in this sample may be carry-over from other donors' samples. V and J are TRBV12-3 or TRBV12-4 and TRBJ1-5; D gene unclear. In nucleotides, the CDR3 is TGTGCCAGCAGTTTAGGACAGCCCCAGCATTTT. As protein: CASSLGQPQHF.